The 4 T cell receptor beta chains presented below share a single source sample, sequenced in a study of T cells after yellow fever vaccination (dated by TCRdb to about 2019). The library relied on 5' RACE. Instrument on record: Illumina HiSeq 2500. Using fastp trimming at Q25 and MiXCR clonotype assembly, TCRdb reanalyzed the public sequencing data and kept in-frame beta chains. All rows with the same CDR3 protein become a single entry with the most common DNA and genes. For this sample the table gives 250,000 or so distinct CDR3 sequences, of which less than 9% were detected only once. The ten largest clones represent about 0.85% of the sample. The treatment or condition label on this specimen signifies: live attenuated yellow fever vaccine strain. Sample: CD4+ T cells sorted from PBMCs, taken 15 days after the yellow fever booster vaccination. Receptors originate from a man aged 25-40 years who received the YFV17D yellow fever vaccine.

At least ten counts were recorded for this clonotype. V and J are TRBV7-8 and TRBJ2-7; D is undetermined. This CDR3 spans 14 amino acids. Germline values: CDR1 SGHVS, CDR2 FQNEAQ. V was trimmed by 1 base and J by 2 bases, leaving 9 bases between them. The CDR3 region has the DNA TGTGCCAGCAGCTTAGTTGTCGGACCCTACGAGCAGTACTTC. Protein: CASSLVVGPYEQYF.

This clonotype was found a few times. The chain uses TRBV4-2 and TRBJ1-4, with TRBD1 as a possible D gene (5 bases). CDR1 and CDR2 from the germline V gene are LGHNA and YNFKEQ. V was trimmed by 3 bases and J by 2 bases, leaving 13 bases between them. The CDR3 loop spans 16 amino acids. This CDR3 is CASSQGVRGTNEKLFF. For the CDR3, the DNA is TGTGCCAGCAGCCAGGGGGTGCGGGGCACTAATGAAAAACTGTTTTTT.

J is TRBJ2-1 and V is TRBV20-1; D is uncertain. The V and J ends lost 5 bases and 7 bases respectively, with 27 bases between them. CDR1 is DFQATT, CDR2 SNEGSKA, per germline (reference sequence). This CDR3 spans 17 amino acids. The CDR3 here is CSASYTQTGLGWNEQFF. CDR3 nucleotide sequence: TGCAGTGCTTCTTATACTCAGACTGGTTTGGGGTGGAATGAGCAGTTCTTC.

The chain recombines TRBV10-3 with TRBJ2-7; no clear D. The ends were cut back, 4 bases at V and 6 bases at J, with 10 bases in the middle. Germline V gives CDR1 ENHRY, CDR2 SYGVKD. The CDR3 length is 12 residues. CDR3 in DNA: TGTGCCATCAGTGGAGTCTGGGGCGAGCAGTACTTC. Its protein is CAISGVWGEQYF.